The clone carrying this T cell receptor (beta chain) was detected a few times. Its target is not known. TCRdb ran MiXCR on the 5' RACE reads and lists one entry per CDR3 protein. This repertoire shows 360,000 or so distinct CDR3 sequences, under 30% found once; its top ten account for approximately 13%. The record originates from a study of T-cell memory formation after mild COVID-19. Study-wide results and limits: Mostly located in CM and EM were contracting CD4+ clones, with contracting CD8+ clones located in EMRA. Contracting clones from day 15 to 85 showed balanced CD4/CD8; later expanders favored CD4+.

The germline V gene has CDR1 DFQATT and CDR2 SNEGSKA (reference sequence). Trimming removed 7 bases at V and 0 bases at J, with 17 bases between. There are 15 residues in the CDR3. This chain links TRBV20-1 with TRBJ2-3, with a possible D match to TRBD2 (6 bases). This clonotype was obtained from an adult woman who had mild COVID-19 (a few samples of this study predate the infection). Cell type and time point are not known. The sequenced material came from PBMCs or a T cell subset sorted from them (not recorded which). CDR3 in amino acids: CSGGSGVLSTDTQYF. CDR3 bases: TGCAGTGGTGGTTCGGGGGTCCTCAGCACAGATACGCAGTATTTT.